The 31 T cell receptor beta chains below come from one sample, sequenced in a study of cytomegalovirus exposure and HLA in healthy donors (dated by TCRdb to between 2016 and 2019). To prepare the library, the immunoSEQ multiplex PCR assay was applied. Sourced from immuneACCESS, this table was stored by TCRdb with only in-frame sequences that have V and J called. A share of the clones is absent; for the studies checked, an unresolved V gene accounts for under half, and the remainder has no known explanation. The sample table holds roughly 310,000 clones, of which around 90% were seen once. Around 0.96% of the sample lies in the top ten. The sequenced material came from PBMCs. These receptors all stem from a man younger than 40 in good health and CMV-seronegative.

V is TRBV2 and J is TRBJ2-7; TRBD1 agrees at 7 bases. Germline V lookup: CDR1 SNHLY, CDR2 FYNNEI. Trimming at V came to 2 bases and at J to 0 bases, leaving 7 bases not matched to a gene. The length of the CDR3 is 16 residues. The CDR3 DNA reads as TGTGCCAGCAGTGAAAGCTCCGGGACAGTCTCCTACGAGCAGTACTTC. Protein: CASSESSGTVSYEQYF.

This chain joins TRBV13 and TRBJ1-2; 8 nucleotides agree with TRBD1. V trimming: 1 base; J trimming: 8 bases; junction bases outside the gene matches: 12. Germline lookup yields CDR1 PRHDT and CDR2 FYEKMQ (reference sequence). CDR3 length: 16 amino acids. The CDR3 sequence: CASSLALQGDRYGYTF. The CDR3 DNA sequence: TGTGCCAGCAGCTTAGCTTTACAGGGGGATCGTTACGGCTACACCTTC.

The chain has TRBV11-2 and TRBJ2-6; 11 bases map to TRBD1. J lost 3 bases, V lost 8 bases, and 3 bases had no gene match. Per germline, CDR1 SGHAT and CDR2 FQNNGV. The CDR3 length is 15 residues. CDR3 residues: CASSGQGDGANVLTF. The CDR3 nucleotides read TGTGCCAGCTCGGGACAGGGGGATGGGGCCAACGTCCTGACTTTC.

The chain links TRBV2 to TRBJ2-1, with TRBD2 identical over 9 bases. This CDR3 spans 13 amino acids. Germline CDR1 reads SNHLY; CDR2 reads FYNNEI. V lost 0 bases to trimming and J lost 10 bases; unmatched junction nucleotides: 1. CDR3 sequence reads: CASSEARGGEQFF. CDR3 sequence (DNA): TGTGCCAGCAGTGAAGCGCGGGGGGGCGAGCAGTTCTTC.

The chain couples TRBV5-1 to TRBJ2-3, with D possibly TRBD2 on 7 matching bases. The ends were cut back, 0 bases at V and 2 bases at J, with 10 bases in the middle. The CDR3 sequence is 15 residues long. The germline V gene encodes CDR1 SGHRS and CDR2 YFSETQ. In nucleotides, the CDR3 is TGCGCCAGCAGCTTGGCGGGGGGCTCCACAGATACGCAGTATTTT. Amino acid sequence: CASSLAGGSTDTQYF.

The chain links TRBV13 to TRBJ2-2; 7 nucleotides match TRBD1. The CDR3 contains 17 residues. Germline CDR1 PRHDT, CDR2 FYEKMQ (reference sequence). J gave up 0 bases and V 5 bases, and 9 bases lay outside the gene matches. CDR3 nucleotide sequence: TGTGCCAGCAGCGGACCAGGGGGATACGCGAACACCGGGGAGCTGTTTTTT. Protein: CASSGPGGYANTGELFF.

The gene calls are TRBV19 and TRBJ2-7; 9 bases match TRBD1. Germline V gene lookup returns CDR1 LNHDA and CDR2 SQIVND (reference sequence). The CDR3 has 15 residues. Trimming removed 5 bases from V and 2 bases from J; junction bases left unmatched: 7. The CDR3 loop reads CASSPRDRAPYEQYF. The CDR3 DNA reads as TGTGCCAGTAGTCCCCGGGACAGGGCCCCCTACGAGCAGTACTTC.

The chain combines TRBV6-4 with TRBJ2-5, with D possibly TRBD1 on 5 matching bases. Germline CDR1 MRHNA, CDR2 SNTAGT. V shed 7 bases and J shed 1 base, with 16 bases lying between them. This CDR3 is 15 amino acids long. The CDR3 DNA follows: TGTGCCAGCATTGTTAGGGGTTGGCTCCAAGAGACCCAGTACTTC. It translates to CASIVRGWLQETQYF.

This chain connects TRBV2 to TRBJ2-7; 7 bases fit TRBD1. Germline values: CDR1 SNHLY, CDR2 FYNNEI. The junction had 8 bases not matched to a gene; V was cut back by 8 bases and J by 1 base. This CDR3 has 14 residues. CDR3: CASDPGQLSYEQYF. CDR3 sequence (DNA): TGTGCCAGCGACCCGGGACAGCTATCCTACGAGCAGTACTTC.

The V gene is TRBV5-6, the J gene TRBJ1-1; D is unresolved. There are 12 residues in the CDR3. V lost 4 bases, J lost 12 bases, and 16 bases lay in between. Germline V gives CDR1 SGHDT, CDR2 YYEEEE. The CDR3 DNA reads TGTGCCAGCAGCCTCTTGGGAGATGGCTCTTTCTTT. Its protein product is CASSLLGDGSFF.

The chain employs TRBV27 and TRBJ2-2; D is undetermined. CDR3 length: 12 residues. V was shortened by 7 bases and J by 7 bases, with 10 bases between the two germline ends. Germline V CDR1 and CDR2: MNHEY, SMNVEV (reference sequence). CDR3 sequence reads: CASKWYGGELFF. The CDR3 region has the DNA TGTGCCAGCAAATGGTACGGCGGGGAGCTGTTTTTT.

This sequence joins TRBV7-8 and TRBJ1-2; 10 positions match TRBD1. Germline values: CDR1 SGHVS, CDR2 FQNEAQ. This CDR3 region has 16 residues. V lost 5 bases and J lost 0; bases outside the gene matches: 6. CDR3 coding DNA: TGTGCCAGCAGCGCATCCGGGACAGGGGCTAACTATGGCTACACCTTC. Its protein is CASSASGTGANYGYTF.

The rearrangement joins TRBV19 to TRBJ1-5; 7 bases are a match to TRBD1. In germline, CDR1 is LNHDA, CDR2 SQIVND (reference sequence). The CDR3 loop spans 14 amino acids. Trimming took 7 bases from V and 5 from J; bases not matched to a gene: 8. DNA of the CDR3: TGTGCCAGTACAGGACAGGTCACCTATCAGCCCCAGCATTTT. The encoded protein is CASTGQVTYQPQHF.

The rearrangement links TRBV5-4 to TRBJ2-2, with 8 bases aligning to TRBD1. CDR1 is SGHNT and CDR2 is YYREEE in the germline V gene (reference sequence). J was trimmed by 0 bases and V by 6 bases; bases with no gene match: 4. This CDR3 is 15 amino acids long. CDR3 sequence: CASTRTGTNTGELFF. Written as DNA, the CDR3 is TGTGCCAGCACCCGGACAGGGACGAACACCGGGGAGCTGTTTTTT.

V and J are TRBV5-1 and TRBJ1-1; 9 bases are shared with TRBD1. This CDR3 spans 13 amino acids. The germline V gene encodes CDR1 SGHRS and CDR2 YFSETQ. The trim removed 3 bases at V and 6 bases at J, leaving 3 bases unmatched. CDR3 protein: CASSSGDRAEAFF. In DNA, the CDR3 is TGCGCCAGCAGCTCAGGGGACAGGGCTGAAGCTTTCTTT. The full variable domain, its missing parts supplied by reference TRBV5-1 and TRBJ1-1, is KAGVTQTPRYLIKTRGQQVTLSCSPISGHRSVSWYQQTPGQGLQFLFEYFSETQRNKGNFPGRFSGRQFSNSRSEMNVSTLELGDSALYLCASSSGDRAEAFFGQGTRLTVV.

CDR3 sequence: CASSLVGAEQYF. CDR3 coding DNA: TGCGCCAGCAGCTTGGTAGGGGCCGAGCAGTACTTC. V and J are TRBV5-1 and TRBJ2-7, with a tentative D call TRBD1 (5 bases). V shed 0 bases and J shed 6 bases, with 7 bases lying between them. Per the germline V gene, CDR1 is SGHRS and CDR2 is YFSETQ. The CDR3 has 12 residues.

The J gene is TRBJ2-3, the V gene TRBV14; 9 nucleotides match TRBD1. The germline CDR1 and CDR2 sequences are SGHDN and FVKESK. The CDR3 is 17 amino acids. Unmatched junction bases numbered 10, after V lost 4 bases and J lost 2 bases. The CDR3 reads CASSRKPGQGNTDTQYF. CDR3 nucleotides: TGTGCCAGCAGCCGAAAACCGGGACAGGGTAACACAGATACGCAGTATTTT.

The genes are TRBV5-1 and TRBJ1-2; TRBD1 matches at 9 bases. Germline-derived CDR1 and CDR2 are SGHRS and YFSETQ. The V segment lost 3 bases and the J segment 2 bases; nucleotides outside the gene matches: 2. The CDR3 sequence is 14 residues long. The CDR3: CASSSGTGNYGYTF. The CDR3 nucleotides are TGCGCCAGCAGCTCCGGGACAGGGAACTATGGCTACACCTTC.

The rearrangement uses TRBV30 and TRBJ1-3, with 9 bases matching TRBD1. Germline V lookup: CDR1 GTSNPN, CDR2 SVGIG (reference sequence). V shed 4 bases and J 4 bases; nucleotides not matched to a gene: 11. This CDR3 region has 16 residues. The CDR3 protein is CAWTTGGITLGNTIYF. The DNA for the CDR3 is TGTGCCTGGACGACAGGGGGGATAACTCTCGGAAACACCATATATTTT.

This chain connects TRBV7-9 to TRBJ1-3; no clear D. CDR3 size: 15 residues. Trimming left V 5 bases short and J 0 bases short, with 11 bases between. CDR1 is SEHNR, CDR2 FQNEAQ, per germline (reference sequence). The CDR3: CASSATLSSGNTIYF. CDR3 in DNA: TGTGCCAGCAGCGCGACATTGAGCTCTGGAAACACCATATATTTT.

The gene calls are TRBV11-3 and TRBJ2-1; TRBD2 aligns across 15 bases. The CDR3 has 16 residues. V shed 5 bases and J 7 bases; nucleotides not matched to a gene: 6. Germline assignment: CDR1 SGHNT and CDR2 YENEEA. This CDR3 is CASSPGLAGGPNEQFF. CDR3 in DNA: TGTGCCAGCAGCCCCGGACTAGCGGGGGGGCCGAATGAGCAGTTCTTC.

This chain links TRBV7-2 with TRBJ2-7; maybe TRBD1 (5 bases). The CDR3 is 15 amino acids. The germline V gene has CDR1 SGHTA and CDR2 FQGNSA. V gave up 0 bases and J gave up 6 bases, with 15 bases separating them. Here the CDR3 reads CASSLASLGQGEQYF. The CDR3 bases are TGTGCCAGCAGCTTAGCATCTCTGGGGCAAGGCGAGCAGTACTTC.

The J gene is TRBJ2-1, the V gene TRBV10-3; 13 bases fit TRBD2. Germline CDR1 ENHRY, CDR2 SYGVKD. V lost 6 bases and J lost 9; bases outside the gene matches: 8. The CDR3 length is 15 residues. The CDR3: CAISYTSGGAGEQFF. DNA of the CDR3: TGTGCCATCAGCTACACTAGCGGGGGGGCAGGTGAGCAGTTCTTC.

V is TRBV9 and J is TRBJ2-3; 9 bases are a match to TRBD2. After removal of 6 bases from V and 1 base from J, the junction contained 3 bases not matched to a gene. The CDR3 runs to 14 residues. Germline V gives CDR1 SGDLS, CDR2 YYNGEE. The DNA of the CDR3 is TGTGCCAGCAAGAAGCGGGGGGGCACAGATACGCAGTATTTT. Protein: CASKKRGGTDTQYF.

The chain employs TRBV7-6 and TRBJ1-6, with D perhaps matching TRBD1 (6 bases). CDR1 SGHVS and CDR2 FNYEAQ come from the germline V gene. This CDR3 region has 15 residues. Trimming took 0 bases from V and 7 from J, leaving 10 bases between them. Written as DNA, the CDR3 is TGTGCCAGCAGCTTAGCGGTTGGGGGCAATTCACCCCTCCACTTT. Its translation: CASSLAVGGNSPLHF. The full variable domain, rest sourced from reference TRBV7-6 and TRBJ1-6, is GAGVSQSPRYKVTKRGQDVALRCDPISGHVSLYWYRQALGQGPEFLTYFNYEAQQDKSGLPNDRFSAERPEGSISTLTIQRTEQRDSAMYRCASSLAVGGNSPLHFGNGTRLTVT.

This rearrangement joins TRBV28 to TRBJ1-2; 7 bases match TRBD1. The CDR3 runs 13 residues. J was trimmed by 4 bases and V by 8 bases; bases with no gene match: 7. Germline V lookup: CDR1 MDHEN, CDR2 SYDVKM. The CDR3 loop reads CASWPGQLYGYTF. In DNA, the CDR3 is TGTGCCAGCTGGCCGGGACAGCTCTATGGCTACACCTTC.

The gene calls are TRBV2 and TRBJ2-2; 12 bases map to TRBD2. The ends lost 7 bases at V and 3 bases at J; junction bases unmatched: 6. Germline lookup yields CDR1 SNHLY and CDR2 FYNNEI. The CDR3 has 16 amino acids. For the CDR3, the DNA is TGTGCCAGCAAAGCTAGCGGGGGGGCCGACACCGGGGAGCTGTTTTTT. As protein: CASKASGGADTGELFF.

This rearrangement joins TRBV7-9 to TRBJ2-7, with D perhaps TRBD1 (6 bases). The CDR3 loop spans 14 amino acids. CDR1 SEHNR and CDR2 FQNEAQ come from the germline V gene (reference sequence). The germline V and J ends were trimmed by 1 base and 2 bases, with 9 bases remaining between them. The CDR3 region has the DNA TGTGCCAGCAGCTTAGTAGGACAGACCTACGAGCAGTACTTC. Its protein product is CASSLVGQTYEQYF.

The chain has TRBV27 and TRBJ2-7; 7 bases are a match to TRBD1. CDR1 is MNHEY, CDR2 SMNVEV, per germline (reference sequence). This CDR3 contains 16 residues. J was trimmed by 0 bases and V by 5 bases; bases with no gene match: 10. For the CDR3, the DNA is TGTGCCAGCAGTCCCTTCCCGACAGGGAACTCCTACGAGCAGTACTTC. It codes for CASSPFPTGNSYEQYF.

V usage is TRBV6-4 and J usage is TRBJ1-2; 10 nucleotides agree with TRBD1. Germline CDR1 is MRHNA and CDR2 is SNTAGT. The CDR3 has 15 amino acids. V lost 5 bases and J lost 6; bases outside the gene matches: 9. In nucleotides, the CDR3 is TGTGCCAGCAGTCGCGACTTTGGACAGGGGGATGGCTACACCTTC. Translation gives CASSRDFGQGDGYTF.

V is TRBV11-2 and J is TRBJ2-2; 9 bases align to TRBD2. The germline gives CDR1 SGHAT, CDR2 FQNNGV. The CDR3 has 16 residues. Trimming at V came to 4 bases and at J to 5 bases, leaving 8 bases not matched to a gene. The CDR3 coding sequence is TGTGCCAGCAGCTATCATGCGGGGGGGCGGACCGGGGAGCTGTTTTTT. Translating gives CASSYHAGGRTGELFF.